The 31 T cell receptor beta chains below all came from one sample that was sequenced in a study of shared T cell receptors in the human thymus (dated by TCRdb to the early 2020s). The protocol used for the library was the immunoSEQ multiplex PCR assay. In TCRdb, the immuneACCESS table is reduced to in-frame sequences with V and J assigned. These tables do not hold every clone; where another copy was compared, an unresolved V gene accounts for under half, and the others remain unexplained. This sample holds just under 550,000 clones; 75% to 80% were observed only once. The top ten constitute roughly 0.013% of the sample. The same data also contributed to another study, on human thymus T cells.

Source material: thymocytes. The receptors were sampled from a boy in the first two years of life with a congenital heart defect. Donor details come from another sample of the same person, matched by shared clones.

The sample holds a few counts of this clone. V usage is TRBV5-6 and J usage is TRBJ1-4, with 9 positions matching TRBD1. Trimming took 0 bases from V and 8 from J; bases not matched to a gene: 11. The CDR3 spans 17 residues. Germline values: CDR1 SGHDT, CDR2 YYEEEE. In DNA, the CDR3 is TGTGCCAGCAGCTTGGCCCAACAGGGGGCGCCTTGGGAAAAACTGTTTTTT. This codes for CASSLAQQGAPWEKLFF.

This chain uses TRBV28 with TRBJ1-2, with 7 bases matching TRBD1. V lost 1 base and J lost 0; bases outside the gene matches: 5. Germline V gene sequence: CDR1 MDHEN, CDR2 SYDVKM. This CDR3 has 16 residues. DNA for the CDR3: TGTGCCAGCAGTTTATTTCCGGGACAGTCTAACTATGGCTACACCTTC. Encoded protein: CASSLFPGQSNYGYTF.

The rearrangement uses TRBV7-2 and TRBJ2-3, with D unresolved. The CDR3 totals 15 residues. The V and J ends lost 2 bases and 2 bases respectively, with 11 bases between them. Per germline, CDR1 SGHTA and CDR2 FQGNSA. The CDR3 protein is CASSLFRLFTDTQYF. CDR3 in DNA: TGTGCCAGCAGCTTATTTCGACTGTTCACAGATACGCAGTATTTT.

With respect to this clone: Other DNA sequences of this sample code for an identical CDR3. This chain connects TRBV18 to TRBJ2-7; 8 nucleotides line up with TRBD2. This CDR3 is built from 14 residues. Germline V gives CDR1 KGHSH, CDR2 LQKENI. V dropped 3 bases and J dropped 3; count of bases not matched to a gene: 4. The CDR3 region has the DNA TGTGCCAGCTCACCCCCTAGCGGGCGCTACGAGCAGTACTTC. It is translated as CASSPPSGRYEQYF.

The rearrangement joins TRBV29-1 to TRBJ2-1, with no clear D. The V and J ends lost 1 base and 0 bases respectively, with 10 bases between them. This CDR3 comprises 15 residues. Germline CDR1 reads SQVTM; CDR2 reads ANQGSEA. In nucleotides, the CDR3 is TGCAGCGTTGAAGGATGTAGAAGCTCCTACAATGAGCAGTTCTTC. Its translation is CSVEGCRSSYNEQFF.

The rearrangement links TRBV27 to TRBJ2-7, with TRBD2 matching 10 bases. The CDR3 covers 14 residues. Per the germline V gene, CDR1 is MNHEY and CDR2 is SMNVEV (reference sequence). The trim removed 3 bases at V and 6 bases at J, leaving 5 bases unmatched. Here the CDR3 DNA reads TGTGCCAGCAGTTTTCTAGCGGGAGTTGGCGAGCAGTACTTC. Protein product: CASSFLAGVGEQYF.

V and J are TRBV7-8 and TRBJ2-1, with TRBD2 matching over 8 bases. Trimming took 8 bases from V and 0 from J; bases not matched to a gene: 15. The CDR3 has 18 residues. CDR1 is SGHVS and CDR2 is FQNEAQ in the germline V gene. CDR3 DNA sequence: TGTGCCAGCGAGATAGAGATCGGGAGGGGCCCCTCCTACAATGAGCAGTTCTTC. Translating gives CASEIEIGRGPSYNEQFF.

This chain uses TRBV30 with TRBJ2-7; perhaps TRBD1 as D (6 bases). CDR3 length: 12 residues. The germline V gene has CDR1 GTSNPN and CDR2 SVGIG (reference sequence). Deletions cut 3 bases from V and 4 bases from J, with 10 bases between. The CDR3 reads CAWRKQGYEQYF. For the CDR3, the DNA is TGTGCCTGGAGGAAACAGGGTTACGAGCAGTACTTC.

This clone was detected only a few times. The gene calls are TRBV5-6 and TRBJ1-2, with D possibly matching TRBD1 (5 bases). The CDR3 runs to 14 residues. V lost 4 bases to trimming and J lost 5 bases, with 15 bases between them. Germline CDR1 and CDR2: SGHDT and YYEEEE. For the CDR3, the DNA is TGTGCCAGCAGCACGACGGGGACTCTTTATGGCTACACCTTC. Translating gives CASSTTGTLYGYTF.

V is TRBV5-4 and J is TRBJ2-7, with D perhaps TRBD1 (6 bases). This CDR3 region has 13 residues. CDR1 and CDR2 (germline): SGHNT, YYREEE (reference sequence). Trimming removed 4 bases from V and 3 bases from J, with 11 bases in between. The CDR3 loop is CASSAGTNYEQYF. As DNA, the CDR3 is TGTGCCAGCAGCGCCGGGACAAACTACGAGCAGTACTTC. Full variable domain (outside the CDR3, taken from reference TRBV5-4 and TRBJ2-7): ETGVTQSPTHLIKTRGQQVTLRCSSQSGHNTVSWYQQALGQGPQFIFQYYREEENGRGNFPPRFSGLQFPNYSSELNVNALELDDSALYLCASSAGTNYEQYFGPGTRLTVT.

The rearrangement joins TRBV29-1 to TRBJ2-5, with D hard to call. The V gene's germline CDR1 is SQVTM and CDR2 ANQGSEA. The CDR3 loop spans 13 amino acids. Trimming left V 1 base short and J 5 bases short, with 11 bases between. CDR3 in amino acids: CSVEGPRSETQYF. Written as DNA, the CDR3 is TGCAGCGTTGAAGGTCCCAGGTCTGAGACCCAGTACTTC.

V gene TRBV4-1 combines with J gene TRBJ2-5, with 10 bases identical to TRBD2. There are 16 residues in the CDR3. Germline CDR1 reads MGHRA; CDR2 reads YSYEKL. Germline trimming cut 1 base from V and 5 bases from J; bases unmatched to any gene: 7. CDR3 sequence (DNA): TGCGCCAGCAGCCAAGTGCTAGCGGGAGTCGGGGAGACCCAGTACTTC. Translated: CASSQVLAGVGETQYF.

This rearrangement joins TRBV7-9 to TRBJ2-7, with D possibly matching TRBD2 (5 bases). The germline CDR1 and CDR2 sequences are SEHNR and FQNEAQ (reference sequence). This CDR3 region has 14 residues. V gave up 3 bases and J gave up 7 bases, with 16 bases separating them. The CDR3 DNA reads TGTGCCAGCAGCTTTGACCGGGGATCTAAAGAGCAGTACTTC. This codes for CASSFDRGSKEQYF.

This clone was picked up a small number of times. The chain is built from TRBV28 and TRBJ2-4; D is unresolved. This CDR3 has 13 amino acids. V was clipped by 6 bases and J by 4 bases, with 10 bases between them. Germline V gene data show CDR1 as MDHEN and CDR2 as SYDVKM. The CDR3 protein is CASSPSKKNIQYF. CDR3 sequence (DNA): TGTGCCAGCAGCCCCAGTAAAAAAAACATTCAGTACTTC.

The rearrangement uses TRBV7-9 and TRBJ2-1; 7 bases map to TRBD1. Germline V gene sequence: CDR1 SEHNR, CDR2 FQNEAQ (reference sequence). The V gene end was trimmed by 5 bases and the J gene end by 6 bases; junction bases not matched to a gene: 4. This CDR3 region has 13 residues. CDR3 loop: CASSPDRANEQFF. The CDR3 nucleotides read TGTGCCAGCAGCCCTGACAGGGCCAATGAGCAGTTCTTC.

CDR3 residues: CAWKMGTGFSGANVLTF. The DNA for the CDR3 is TGTGCCTGGAAGATGGGGACAGGGTTTTCTGGGGCCAACGTCCTGACTTTC. V and J are TRBV30 and TRBJ2-6; 9 positions agree with TRBD1. The germline V gene has CDR1 GTSNPN and CDR2 SVGIG (reference sequence). This CDR3 comprises 17 residues. J was trimmed by 1 base and V by 4 bases; bases with no gene match: 8.

This clone appeared once. V gene TRBV11-2 combines with J gene TRBJ2-7, with D possibly being TRBD1 (8 bases). The germline gives CDR1 SGHAT, CDR2 FQNNGV. V lost 8 bases and J 5 bases, leaving 22 bases between the germline ends. This CDR3 has 15 residues. CDR3 sequence: CASHRGGGRLNEQYF. The CDR3 nucleotides are TGTGCCAGCCACAGGGGGGGAGGTCGCCTTAACGAGCAGTACTTC.

The chain carries TRBV7-9 and TRBJ2-5; 10 bases align to TRBD2. Germline assignment: CDR1 SEHNR and CDR2 FQNEAQ (reference sequence). CDR3 length equals 15 residues. After removal of 4 bases from V and 5 bases from J, the junction contained 7 bases not matched to a gene. This CDR3 reads CASSSQREGRETQYF. Here the CDR3 DNA reads TGTGCCAGCAGCTCCCAGCGGGAGGGCCGCGAGACCCAGTACTTC.

J is TRBJ2-3 and V is TRBV27; D is undetermined. V was clipped by 2 bases and J by 1 base, with 10 bases between them. There are 15 residues in the CDR3. Germline values: CDR1 MNHEY, CDR2 SMNVEV (reference sequence). The CDR3: CASSLLPRGTDTQYF. The CDR3 nucleotides read TGTGCCAGCAGTTTACTTCCCCGGGGCACAGATACGCAGTATTTT.

In this sample, this clone turned up once. V usage is TRBV7-2 and J usage is TRBJ1-5, with TRBD1 matching over 12 bases. Germline V gene lookup returns CDR1 SGHTA and CDR2 FQGNSA. This CDR3 has 17 residues. V was clipped by 1 base and J by 7 bases; unmatched bases: 8. The CDR3 sequence is CASSLDRGQGARQPQHF. Written as DNA, the CDR3 is TGTGCCAGCAGCTTAGACAGGGGACAGGGGGCTAGGCAGCCCCAGCATTTT.

The chain is built from TRBV5-4 and TRBJ1-1; unclear D gene. There are 14 residues in the CDR3. The V and J ends lost 4 bases and 1 base respectively, with 11 bases between them. Germline V gene lookup returns CDR1 SGHNT and CDR2 YYREEE (reference sequence). CDR3 residues: CASSREGKNTEAFF. The CDR3 region has the DNA TGTGCCAGCAGCCGAGAGGGTAAGAACACTGAAGCTTTCTTT. Together with reference TRBV5-4 and TRBJ1-1, the CDR3 gives the full variable domain: ETGVTQSPTHLIKTRGQQVTLRCSSQSGHNTVSWYQQALGQGPQFIFQYYREEENGRGNFPPRFSGLQFPNYSSELNVNALELDDSALYLCASSREGKNTEAFFGQGTRLTVV.

The V call is TRBV27, the J call TRBJ1-5, with D perhaps matching TRBD1 (5 bases). This CDR3 is built from 15 residues. V lost 6 bases, J lost 2 bases, and 14 bases lay in between. CDR1 and CDR2 from the germline V gene are MNHEY and SMNVEV (reference sequence). CDR3 in amino acids: CASRMGGKGNQPQHF. The CDR3 region has the DNA TGTGCCAGCAGGATGGGGGGAAAGGGCAATCAGCCCCAGCATTTT.

The chain uses TRBV2 and TRBJ2-3; 8 nucleotides match TRBD2. The germline CDR1 and CDR2 sequences are SNHLY and FYNNEI. With 0 bases clipped from V and 1 base from J, the junction kept 15 bases outside the gene matches. The CDR3 is made up of 20 amino acids. CDR3 coding DNA: TGTGCCAGCAGTGAAGCAGGGGGGGTAGCGGGGCCGTCGGGCACAGATACGCAGTATTTT. Translated: CASSEAGGVAGPSGTDTQYF.

This clone was recorded a few times. The rearrangement joins TRBV4-1 to TRBJ2-7; 10 nucleotides match TRBD1. CDR3 length: 16 residues. The ends lost 2 bases at V and 7 bases at J; junction bases unmatched: 11. CDR1 and CDR2 from the germline V gene are MGHRA and YSYEKL. The CDR3 DNA reads TGCGCCAGCAGCCAATCCCGGGACAGGGGCACTTGTGAGCAGTACTTC. It specifies CASSQSRDRGTCEQYF.

In its sample, this clone was seen once. V gene TRBV5-1 combines with J gene TRBJ2-2, with D possibly matching TRBD1 (5 bases). Trimming took off 0 bases at V and 5 bases at J, with 8 bases between the two ends. The germline V gene encodes CDR1 SGHRS and CDR2 YFSETQ. CDR3 length equals 14 residues. The CDR3 here is CASSLGRVTGELFF. For the CDR3, the DNA is TGCGCCAGCAGCTTGGGCAGGGTTACCGGGGAGCTGTTTTTT.

This chain joins TRBV7-8 and TRBJ1-2; no clear D. Deletions cut 0 bases from V and 8 bases from J, with 19 bases between. Germline V CDR1 and CDR2: SGHVS, FQNEAQ. The CDR3 contains 16 residues. The CDR3 region has the DNA TGTGCCAGCAGCTTAGCGCTCCGACAAAAAATGAGAGGCTACACCTTC. Residues: CASSLALRQKMRGYTF.

The rearrangement uses TRBV2 and TRBJ2-1; TRBD1 agrees at 8 bases. This CDR3 has 15 amino acids. In germline, CDR1 is SNHLY, CDR2 FYNNEI. The ends lost 2 bases at V and 3 bases at J; junction bases unmatched: 3. In DNA form, the CDR3 reads TGTGCCAGCAGTGAATGGGGACAGGACTACAATGAGCAGTTCTTC. Its protein product is CASSEWGQDYNEQFF.

The chain recombines TRBV6-1 with TRBJ1-3; a possible D gene is TRBD1 (5 bases). Trimming cost V 1 base and J 0 bases, with 22 bases left between them. This CDR3 spans 20 amino acids. CDR1 is MNHNS, CDR2 SASEGT, per germline. In DNA form, the CDR3 reads TGTGCCAGCAGTGAAGGACTAGGGGTTCGGGCACAAAGCTCTGGAAACACCATATATTTT. It is translated as CASSEGLGVRAQSSGNTIYF.

The sample holds a few counts of this clone. The rearrangement joins TRBV15 to TRBJ2-7; D possibly corresponds to TRBD1 (6 bases). CDR1 is LNHNV and CDR2 is YYDKDF in the germline V gene (reference sequence). The CDR3 sequence is 15 residues long. With 4 bases removed from V and 5 bases from J, the gap between germline ends came to 18 bases. CDR3 DNA: TGTGCCACCAGCACCCCAGGGGCTGGAGAGAACGAGCAGTACTTC. Amino acids: CATSTPGAGENEQYF.

DNA for the CDR3: TGTGCCAGCAGACCACCGGGACAGGGGGCGCAGGACACTGAAGCTTTCTTT. Encoded protein: CASRPPGQGAQDTEAFF. The chain is built from TRBV6-4 and TRBJ1-1; 12 positions agree with TRBD1. V shed 6 bases, J shed 3 bases, and the junction held 11 bases outside the gene matches. The germline V gene encodes CDR1 MRHNA and CDR2 SNTAGT. This CDR3 is 17 amino acids long.

The rearrangement links TRBV5-1 to TRBJ1-6; maybe TRBD1 (6 bases). The CDR3 is made up of 15 amino acids. Trimming took off 4 bases at V and 13 bases at J, with 21 bases between the two ends. Germline V lookup: CDR1 SGHRS, CDR2 YFSETQ. In DNA form, the CDR3 reads TGCGCCAGCAGCCGTGGGGGAAGACAGGAATCGCCCCTCCACTTT. Its protein is CASSRGGRQESPLHF.